The TCR beta chain described here comes from a study of shared clonotypes between healthy human individuals. Study summary: Three plates each covered CD4 naive and memory; CD8 naive two, CD8 memory one. Findings of the study overall: Shared across a few donors were around 5% of the naive CD4 clonotypes.

Terminally differentiated effector memory CD45RA+ cells were excluded from the naive CD8 cells, which were CD45RO-negative and positively selected for CCR7. The method was immunoSEQ multiplex PCR; TCRdb's version includes in-frame clones alone and lacks a portion of them. The table has roughly 650,000 clones, around 96% seen once; the top ten hold roughly 0.1%. About this clone: What it binds is unknown.

The germline V and J ends were trimmed by 3 bases and 4 bases, with 12 bases remaining between them. Germline CDR1 reads SGDLS; CDR2 reads YYNGEE. The CDR3 contains 14 residues. Sequencing was carried out using naive CD8+ T cells sorted from blood. This clonotype was sampled from a woman in her thirties in good health. The chain uses TRBV9 and TRBJ2-3; D not resolved. The CDR3 nucleotides are TGTGCCAGCAGCGGAGAAAAAAATGCAGATACGCAGTATTTT. Protein: CASSGEKNADTQYF.